Detailed here is one TCR beta chain. In the original workflow: Reference gene primer amplification gave nucleated cell count estimates. The protocol was immunoSEQ multiplex PCR, while the TCRdb copy is restricted to in-frame clones and leaves out a portion. V and J calls and clone size come straight from that table; D and trimming were deduced from the DNA. The table includes 470,000 or so clones, 80% to 90% detected once. The data were taken from a study of blood T cell repertoires in COVID-19. Study-wide background: Samples of COVID-19 (acute and convalescent) were obtained from the United States, Italy and Spain. PBMCs, B-cell-depleted T cells, or T cells provided the cDNA or gDNA that made up the material.

Source material: peripheral blood. The sequence was collected from a human donor in a cohort sampled during active COVID-19.

The CDR3 DNA sequence: TGTGCCAGCAGACCCGACCGGACAGGCAATCAGCCCCAGCATTTT. Its protein product is CASRPDRTGNQPQHF. The chain has TRBV28 and TRBJ1-5; perhaps TRBD1 as D (6 bases). The V gene lost 6 bases and the J gene lost 2 bases, with 14 bases spanning the gap. Germline V gene lookup returns CDR1 MDHEN and CDR2 SYDVKM. The CDR3 spans 15 residues.